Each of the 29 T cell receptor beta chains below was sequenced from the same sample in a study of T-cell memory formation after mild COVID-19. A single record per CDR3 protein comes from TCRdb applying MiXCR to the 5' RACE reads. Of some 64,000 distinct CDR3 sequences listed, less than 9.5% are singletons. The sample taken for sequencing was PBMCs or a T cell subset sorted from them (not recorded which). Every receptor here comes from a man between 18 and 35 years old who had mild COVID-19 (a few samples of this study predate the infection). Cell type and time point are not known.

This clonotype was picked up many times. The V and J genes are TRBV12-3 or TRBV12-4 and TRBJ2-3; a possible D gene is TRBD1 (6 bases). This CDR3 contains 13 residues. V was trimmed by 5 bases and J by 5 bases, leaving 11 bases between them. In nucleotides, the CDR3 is TGTGCCAGCAGTCCAGGGGCGGGAGATACGCAGTATTTT. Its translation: CASSPGAGDTQYF.

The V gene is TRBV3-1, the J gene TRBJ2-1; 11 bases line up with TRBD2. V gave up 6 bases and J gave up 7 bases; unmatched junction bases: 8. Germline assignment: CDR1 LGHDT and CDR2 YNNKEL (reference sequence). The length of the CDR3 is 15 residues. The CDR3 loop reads CASSFSGGVMNEQFF. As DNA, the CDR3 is TGTGCCAGCAGTTTTAGCGGGGGGGTTATGAATGAGCAGTTCTTC.

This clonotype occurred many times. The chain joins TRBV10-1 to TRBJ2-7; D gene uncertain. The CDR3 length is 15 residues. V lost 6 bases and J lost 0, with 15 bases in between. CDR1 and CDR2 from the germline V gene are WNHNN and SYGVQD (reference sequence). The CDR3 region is CASSPGGQLSYEQYF. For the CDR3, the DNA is TGCGCCAGCAGCCCGGGTGGCCAACTCTCCTACGAGCAGTACTTC.

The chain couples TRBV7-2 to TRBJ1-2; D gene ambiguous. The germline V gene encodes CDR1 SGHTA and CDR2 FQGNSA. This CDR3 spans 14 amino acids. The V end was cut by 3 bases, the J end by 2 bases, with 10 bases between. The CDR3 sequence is CASSFGRINYGYTF. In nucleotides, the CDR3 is TGTGCCAGCAGCTTTGGACGGATAAACTATGGCTACACCTTC.

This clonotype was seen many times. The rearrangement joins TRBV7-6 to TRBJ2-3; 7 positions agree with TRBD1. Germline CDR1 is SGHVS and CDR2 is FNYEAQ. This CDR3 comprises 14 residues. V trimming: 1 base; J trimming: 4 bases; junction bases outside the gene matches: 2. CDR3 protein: CASSLGQGPDTQYF. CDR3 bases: TGTGCCAGCAGCTTAGGACAGGGACCAGATACGCAGTATTTT.

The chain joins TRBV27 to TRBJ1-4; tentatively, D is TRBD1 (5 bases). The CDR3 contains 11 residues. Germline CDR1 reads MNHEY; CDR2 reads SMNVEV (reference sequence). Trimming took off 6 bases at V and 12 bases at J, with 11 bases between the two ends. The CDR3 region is CASSPGGELFF. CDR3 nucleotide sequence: TGTGCCAGCAGCCCCGGGGGGGAACTGTTTTTT.

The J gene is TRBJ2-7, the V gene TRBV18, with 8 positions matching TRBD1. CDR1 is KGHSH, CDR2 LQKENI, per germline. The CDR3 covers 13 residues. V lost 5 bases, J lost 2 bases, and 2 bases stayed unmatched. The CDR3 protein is CASSRQGTYEQYV. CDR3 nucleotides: TGTGCCAGCTCAAGACAGGGGACCTACGAGCAGTACGTC.

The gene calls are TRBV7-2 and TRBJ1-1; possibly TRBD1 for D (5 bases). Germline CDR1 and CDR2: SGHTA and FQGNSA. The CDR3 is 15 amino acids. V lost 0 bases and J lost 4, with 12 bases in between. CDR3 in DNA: TGTGCCAGCAGCTTAGCGGGTCCAGGGCTCACTGAAGCTTTCTTT. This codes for CASSLAGPGLTEAFF.

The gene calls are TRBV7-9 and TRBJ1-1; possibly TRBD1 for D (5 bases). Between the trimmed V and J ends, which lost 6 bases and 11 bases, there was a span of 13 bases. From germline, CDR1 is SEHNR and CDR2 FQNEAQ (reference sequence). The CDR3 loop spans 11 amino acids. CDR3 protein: CASRTARDAFF. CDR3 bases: TGTGCCAGCAGGACAGCAAGGGATGCTTTCTTT.

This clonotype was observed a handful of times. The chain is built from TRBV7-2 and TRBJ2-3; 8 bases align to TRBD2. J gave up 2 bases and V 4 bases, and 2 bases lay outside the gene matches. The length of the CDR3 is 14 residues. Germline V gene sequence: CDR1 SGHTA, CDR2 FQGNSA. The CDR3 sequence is CASSYGGATDTQYF. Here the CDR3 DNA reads TGTGCCAGCAGCTACGGGGGGGCCACAGATACGCAGTATTTT. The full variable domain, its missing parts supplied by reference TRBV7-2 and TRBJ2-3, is GAGVSQSPSNKVTEKGKDVELRCDPISGHTALYWYRQSLGQGLEFLIYFQGNSAPDKSGLPSDRFSAERTGGSVSTLTIQRTQQEDSAVYLCASSYGGATDTQYFGPGTRLTVL.

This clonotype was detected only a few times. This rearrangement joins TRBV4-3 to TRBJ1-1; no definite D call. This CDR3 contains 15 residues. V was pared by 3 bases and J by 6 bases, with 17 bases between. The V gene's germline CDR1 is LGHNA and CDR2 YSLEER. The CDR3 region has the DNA TGCGCCAGCAGCCAGGAGAGTTGGGCAAAGGCTGAAGCTTTCTTT. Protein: CASSQESWAKAEAFF.

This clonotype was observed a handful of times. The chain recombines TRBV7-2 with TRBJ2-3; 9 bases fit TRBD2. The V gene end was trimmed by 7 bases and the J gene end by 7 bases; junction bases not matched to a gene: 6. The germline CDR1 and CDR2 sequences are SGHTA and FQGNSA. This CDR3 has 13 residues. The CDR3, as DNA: TGTGCCAGCAAGGCGGGGGGGGGGCATACGCAGTATTTT. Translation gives CASKAGGGHTQYF.

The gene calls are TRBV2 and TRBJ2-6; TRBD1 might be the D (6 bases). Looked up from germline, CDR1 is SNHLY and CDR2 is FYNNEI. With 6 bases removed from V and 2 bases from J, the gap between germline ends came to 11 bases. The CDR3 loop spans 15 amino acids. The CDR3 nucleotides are TGTGCCAGCAGGAACAGGGATGCTGGGGCCAACGTCCTGACTTTC. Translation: CASRNRDAGANVLTF.

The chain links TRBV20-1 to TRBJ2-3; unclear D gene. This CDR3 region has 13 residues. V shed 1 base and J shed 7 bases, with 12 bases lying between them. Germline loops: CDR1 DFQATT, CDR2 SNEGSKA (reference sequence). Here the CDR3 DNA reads TGCAGTGCTAGAGTTCCGGGCCCCAATACGCAGTATTTT. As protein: CSARVPGPNTQYF.

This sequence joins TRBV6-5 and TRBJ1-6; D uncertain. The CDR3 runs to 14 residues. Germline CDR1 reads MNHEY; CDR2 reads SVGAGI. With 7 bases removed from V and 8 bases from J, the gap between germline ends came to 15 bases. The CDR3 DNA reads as TGTGCCAGCACGGATGCAGGAAGCGATTCACCCCTCCACTTT. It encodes CASTDAGSDSPLHF.

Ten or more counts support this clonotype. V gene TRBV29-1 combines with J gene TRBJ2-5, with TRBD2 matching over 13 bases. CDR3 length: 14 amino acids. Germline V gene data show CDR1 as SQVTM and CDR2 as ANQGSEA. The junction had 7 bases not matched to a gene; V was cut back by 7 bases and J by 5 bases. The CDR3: CSATSTSGGETQYF. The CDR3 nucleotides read TGCAGCGCGACCTCGACTAGCGGGGGGGAGACCCAGTACTTC.

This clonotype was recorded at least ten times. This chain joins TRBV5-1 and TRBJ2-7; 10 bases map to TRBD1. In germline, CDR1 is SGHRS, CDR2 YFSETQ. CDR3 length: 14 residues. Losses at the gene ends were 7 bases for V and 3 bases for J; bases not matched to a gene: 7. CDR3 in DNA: TGCGCCAGCGTCCGGGACAGGGGAAACTACGAGCAGTACTTC. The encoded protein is CASVRDRGNYEQYF.

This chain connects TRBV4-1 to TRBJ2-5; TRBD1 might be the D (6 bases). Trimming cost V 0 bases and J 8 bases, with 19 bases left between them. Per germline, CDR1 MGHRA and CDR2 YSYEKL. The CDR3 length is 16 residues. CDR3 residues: CASSQDLGARALTQYF. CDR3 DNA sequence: TGCGCCAGCAGCCAAGATTTGGGGGCCAGGGCCTTAACCCAGTACTTC.

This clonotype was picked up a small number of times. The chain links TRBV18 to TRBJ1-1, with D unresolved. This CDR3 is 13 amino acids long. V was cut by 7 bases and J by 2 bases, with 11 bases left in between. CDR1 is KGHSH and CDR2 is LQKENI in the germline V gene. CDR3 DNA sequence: TGTGCCAGCTTGTATCAGGCAAACACTGAAGCTTTCTTT. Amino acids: CASLYQANTEAFF.

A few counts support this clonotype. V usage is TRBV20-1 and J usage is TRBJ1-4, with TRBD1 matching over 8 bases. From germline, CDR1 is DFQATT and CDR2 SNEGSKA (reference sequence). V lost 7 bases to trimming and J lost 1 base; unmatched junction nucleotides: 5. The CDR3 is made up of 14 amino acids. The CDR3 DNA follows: TGCAGTGTCCCGGACAGGGAAACTAATGAAAAACTGTTTTTT. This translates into CSVPDRETNEKLFF.

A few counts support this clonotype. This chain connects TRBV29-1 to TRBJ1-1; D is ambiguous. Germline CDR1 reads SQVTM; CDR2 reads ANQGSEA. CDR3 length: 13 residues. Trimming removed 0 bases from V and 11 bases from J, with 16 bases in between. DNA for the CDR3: TGCAGCGTTGAAGATTCCCCGGTCGGCGCGGCTTTCTTT. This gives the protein CSVEDSPVGAAFF.

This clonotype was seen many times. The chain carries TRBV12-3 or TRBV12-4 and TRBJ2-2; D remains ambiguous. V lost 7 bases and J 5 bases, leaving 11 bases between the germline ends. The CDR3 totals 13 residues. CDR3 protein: CASINYQTGELFF. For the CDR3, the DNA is TGTGCCAGCATCAACTACCAAACCGGGGAGCTGTTTTTT.

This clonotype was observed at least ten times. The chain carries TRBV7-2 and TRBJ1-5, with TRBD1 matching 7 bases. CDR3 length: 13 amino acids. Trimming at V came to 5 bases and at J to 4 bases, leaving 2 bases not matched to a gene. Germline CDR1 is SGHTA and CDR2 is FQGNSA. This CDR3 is CASSPDRNQPQHF. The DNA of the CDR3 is TGTGCCAGCAGCCCGGACAGGAATCAGCCCCAGCATTTT.

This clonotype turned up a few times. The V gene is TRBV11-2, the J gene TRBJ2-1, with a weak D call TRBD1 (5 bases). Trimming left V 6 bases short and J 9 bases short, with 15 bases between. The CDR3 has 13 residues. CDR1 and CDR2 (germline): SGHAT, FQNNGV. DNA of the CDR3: TGTGCCAGCAGTTACATCAGGGAAGCTGAGCAGTTCTTC. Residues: CASSYIREAEQFF.

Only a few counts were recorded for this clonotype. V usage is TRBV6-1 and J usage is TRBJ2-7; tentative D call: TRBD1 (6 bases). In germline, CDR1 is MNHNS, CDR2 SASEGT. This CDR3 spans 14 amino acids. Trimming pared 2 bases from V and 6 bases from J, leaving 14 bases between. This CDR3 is CASSEPPGEGEQYF. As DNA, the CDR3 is TGTGCCAGCAGTGAACCTCCAGGGGAAGGCGAGCAGTACTTC.

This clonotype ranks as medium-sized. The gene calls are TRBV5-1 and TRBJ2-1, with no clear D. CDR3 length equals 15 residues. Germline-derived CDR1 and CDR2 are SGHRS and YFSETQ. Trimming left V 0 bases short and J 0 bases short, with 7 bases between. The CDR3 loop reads CASSLAASSYNEQFF. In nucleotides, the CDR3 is TGCGCCAGCAGCTTGGCGGCTTCCTCCTACAATGAGCAGTTCTTC.

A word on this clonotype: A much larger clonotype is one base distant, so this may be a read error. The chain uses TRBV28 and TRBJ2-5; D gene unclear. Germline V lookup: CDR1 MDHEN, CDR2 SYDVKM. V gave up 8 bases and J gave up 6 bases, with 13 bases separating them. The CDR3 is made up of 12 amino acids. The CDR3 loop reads CASHRDGQTQYF. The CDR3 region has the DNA TGTGCCAGCCACCGAGATGGCCAGACCCAGTACTTC.

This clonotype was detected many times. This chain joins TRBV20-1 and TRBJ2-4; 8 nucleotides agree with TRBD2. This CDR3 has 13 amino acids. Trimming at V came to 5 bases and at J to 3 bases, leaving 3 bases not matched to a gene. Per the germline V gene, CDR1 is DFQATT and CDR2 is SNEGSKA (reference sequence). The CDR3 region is CSAPTSGKNIQYF. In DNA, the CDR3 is TGCAGTGCTCCCACTAGCGGCAAAAACATTCAGTACTTC.

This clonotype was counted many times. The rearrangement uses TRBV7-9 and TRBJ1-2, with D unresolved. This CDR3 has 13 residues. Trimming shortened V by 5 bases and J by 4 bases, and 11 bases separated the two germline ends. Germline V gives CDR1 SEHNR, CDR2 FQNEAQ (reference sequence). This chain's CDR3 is CASSRGGGYGYTF. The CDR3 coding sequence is TGTGCCAGCAGCCGCGGAGGCGGCTATGGCTACACCTTC.